The 2 T cell receptor beta chains listed next were all sequenced from one sample in a study of monozygotic twins with inflammatory bowel disease. TCRdb re-called the 5' RACE reads and gives one entry per CDR3 protein, without DNA. This table holds about 160,000 distinct CDR3 sequences. The sample comprised blood. The source is a human donor with ulcerative colitis or Crohn's disease, or a healthy co-twin of an affected twin (not recorded which).

The gene calls are TRBV7-2 and TRBJ2-5; TCRdb's D call, TRBD1, is unchecked because there is no DNA. Germline CDR1 reads SGHTA; CDR2 reads FQGNSA. There are 21 residues in the CDR3. The CDR3: CASSSGPLRQGANFYQETQYF.

The chain is built from TRBV12-2 and TRBJ2-3; with no DNA, the TCRdb D assignment of TRBD2 cannot be verified. TRBV12-2 is reported as a pseudogene. CDR3 length: 15 amino acids. CDR3 sequence: CASRSWTSVTDTQYF.